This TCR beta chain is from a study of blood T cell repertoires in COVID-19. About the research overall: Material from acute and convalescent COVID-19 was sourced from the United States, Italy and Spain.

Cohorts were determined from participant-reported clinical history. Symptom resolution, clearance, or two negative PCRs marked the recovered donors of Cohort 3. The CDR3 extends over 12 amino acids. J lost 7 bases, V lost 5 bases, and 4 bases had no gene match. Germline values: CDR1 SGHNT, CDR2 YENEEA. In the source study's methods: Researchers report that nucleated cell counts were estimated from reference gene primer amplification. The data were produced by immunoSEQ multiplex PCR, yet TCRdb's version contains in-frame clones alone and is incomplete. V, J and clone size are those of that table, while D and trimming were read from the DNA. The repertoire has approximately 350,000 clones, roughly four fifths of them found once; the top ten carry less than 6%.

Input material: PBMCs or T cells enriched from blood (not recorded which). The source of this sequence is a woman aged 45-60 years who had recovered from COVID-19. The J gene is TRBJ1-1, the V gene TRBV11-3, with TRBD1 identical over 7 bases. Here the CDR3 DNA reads TGTGCCAGCAGCCGTCAGGGGGATGAAGCTTTCTTT. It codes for CASSRQGDEAFF.